In its sample, the clone carrying this T cell receptor (beta chain) was seen many times. Its antigen is unidentified. The CDR3 end is not reached by the read, which stops 3 residues before it; the germline J gene fills it in. This specimen belongs to a study of T cell clonality in common variable immunodeficiency. Study conclusions and caveats: Repertoire-complication correlations in CVID were limited by patient heterogeneity. Shared TCRbeta clones were fewer between CVID subjects than controls.

Blood samples were heparinized, about 4.5 to 8 ml per donor. Only in-frame clones appear in the TCRdb table, and some are missing; sequencing was by immunoSEQ multiplex PCR. Recorded here are about 35,000 clones, none singletons. The CDR3 covers 14 residues. Trimming pared 7 bases from V and 2 bases from J, leaving 15 bases between. In germline, CDR1 is SGHKS, CDR2 YYEKEE (reference sequence). The chain recombines TRBV5-5 with TRBJ1-2, with D possibly being TRBD1 (5 bases). The receptor's source is a person between 18 and 70 years old in good health. Sequenced input: peripheral blood mononuclear cells. The covered CDR3 bases are TGTGCCAGCGGATCAGGGTCGGTGAACTATGGC. It encodes CASGSGSVNYG. Given in full, the CDR3 is CASGSGSVNYGYTF. Full variable domain (outside the CDR3, taken from reference TRBV5-5 and TRBJ1-2): DAGVTQSPTHLIKTRGQQVTLRCSPISGHKSVSWYQQVLGQGPQFIFQYYEKEERGRGNFPDRFSARQFPNYSSELNVNALLLGDSALYLCASGSGSVNYGYTFGSGTRLTVV.